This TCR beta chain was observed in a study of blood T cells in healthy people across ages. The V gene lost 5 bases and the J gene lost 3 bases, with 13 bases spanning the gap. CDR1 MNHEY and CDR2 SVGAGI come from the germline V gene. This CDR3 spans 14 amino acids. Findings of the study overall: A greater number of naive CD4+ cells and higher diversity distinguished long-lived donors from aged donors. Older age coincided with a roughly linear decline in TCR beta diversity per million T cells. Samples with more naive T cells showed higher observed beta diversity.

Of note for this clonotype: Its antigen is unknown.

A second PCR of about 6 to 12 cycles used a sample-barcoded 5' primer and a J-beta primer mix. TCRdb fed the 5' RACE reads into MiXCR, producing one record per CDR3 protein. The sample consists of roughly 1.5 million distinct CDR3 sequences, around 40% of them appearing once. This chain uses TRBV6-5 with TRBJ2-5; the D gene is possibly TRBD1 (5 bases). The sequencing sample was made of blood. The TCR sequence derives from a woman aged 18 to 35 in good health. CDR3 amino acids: CASSPADTKETQYF. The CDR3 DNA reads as TGTGCCAGCAGTCCGGCGGACACTAAAGAGACCCAGTACTTC.